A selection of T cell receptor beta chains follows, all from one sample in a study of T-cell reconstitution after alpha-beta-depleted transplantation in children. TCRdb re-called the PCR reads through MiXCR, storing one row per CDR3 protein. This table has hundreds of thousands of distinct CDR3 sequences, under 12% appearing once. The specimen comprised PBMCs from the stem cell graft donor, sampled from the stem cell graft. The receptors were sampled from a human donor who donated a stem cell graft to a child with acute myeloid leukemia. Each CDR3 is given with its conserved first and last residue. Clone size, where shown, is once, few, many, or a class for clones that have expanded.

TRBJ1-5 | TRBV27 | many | CASSSVDSQPQHF
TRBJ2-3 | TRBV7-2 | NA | CASSLIVAAIDTQYF
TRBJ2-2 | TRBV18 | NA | CASSMGLADNTGELFF
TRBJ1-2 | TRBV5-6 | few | CAPKQPGLYGYTF
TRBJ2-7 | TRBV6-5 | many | CASSSTGPSSYEQYF
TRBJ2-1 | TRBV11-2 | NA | CASSLLLGWGKARINEQFF
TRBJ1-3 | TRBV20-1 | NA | CSARGTTSWDPGALNTIYF
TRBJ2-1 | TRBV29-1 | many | CSVERQGNGNEQFF
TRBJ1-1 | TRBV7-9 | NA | CASSNAVGADMNTEAFF
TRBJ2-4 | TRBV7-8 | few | CASSLWTSGTKNIQYF
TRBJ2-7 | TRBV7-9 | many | CASSLVRYEQYF
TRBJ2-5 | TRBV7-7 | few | CASSLQTSGEETQYF
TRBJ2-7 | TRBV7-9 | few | CASSLVDRGDEQYF
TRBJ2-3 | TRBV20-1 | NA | CSANQRGISTDTQYF
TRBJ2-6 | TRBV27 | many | CATSWQPFSGANVLTF
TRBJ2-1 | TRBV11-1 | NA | CASSLRLGNEQFF
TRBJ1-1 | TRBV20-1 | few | CSARDLGGVNTEAFF
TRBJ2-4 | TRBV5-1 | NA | CASSWGDIQYF
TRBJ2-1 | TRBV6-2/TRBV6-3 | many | CASSSKTNQFF
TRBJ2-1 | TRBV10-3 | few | CAISGGPSSYNEQFF
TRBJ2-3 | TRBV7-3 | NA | CASSSPGLAGELGTDTQYF
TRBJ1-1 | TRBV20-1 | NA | CSARVRGPNTGAFF
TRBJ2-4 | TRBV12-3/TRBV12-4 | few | CASIRSAALNIQYF
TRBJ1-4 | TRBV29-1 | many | CSVKGPTLTEKLFF
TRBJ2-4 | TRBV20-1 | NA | CCARDRTSGLAKNIQYF
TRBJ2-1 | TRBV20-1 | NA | CSAAGGGRVVNEQFF
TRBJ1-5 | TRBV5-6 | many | CASSFDRGVGNQPQHF
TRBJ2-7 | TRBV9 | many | CASSVVGSSYEQYF
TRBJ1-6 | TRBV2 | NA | CASSEGIRGISPLHF